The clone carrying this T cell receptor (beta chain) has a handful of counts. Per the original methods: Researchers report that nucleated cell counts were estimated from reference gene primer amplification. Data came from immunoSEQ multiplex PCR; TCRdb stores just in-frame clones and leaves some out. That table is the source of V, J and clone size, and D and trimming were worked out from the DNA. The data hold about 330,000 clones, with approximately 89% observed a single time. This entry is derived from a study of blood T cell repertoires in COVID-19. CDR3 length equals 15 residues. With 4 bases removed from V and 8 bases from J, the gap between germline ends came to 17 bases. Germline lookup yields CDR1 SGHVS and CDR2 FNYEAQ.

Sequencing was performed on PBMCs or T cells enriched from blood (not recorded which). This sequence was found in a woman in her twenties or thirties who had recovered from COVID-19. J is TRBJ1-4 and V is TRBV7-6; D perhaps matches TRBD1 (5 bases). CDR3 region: CASSSTPQGGEKLFF. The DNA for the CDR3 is TGTGCCAGCAGCTCGACCCCGCAGGGCGGCGAAAAACTGTTTTTT.